This T cell receptor (beta chain) was sequenced for a study of T-cell memory formation after mild COVID-19 (dated by TCRdb to the early 2020s). Regarding the research as a whole: TCR sequence clusters from the two donors were found to be largely donor specific. In two donors, T-cell clones that expanded and contracted after mild COVID-19 were tracked by sequencing TCRalpha and TCRbeta repertoires over time. Two young, previously healthy adult volunteers made up the cohort, one male and one female.

Ficoll-Paque density gradient centrifugation was used to isolate PBMCs. The V end loses 4 bases and the J end loses 6 bases, and a stretch of 21 bases separates them. Based on the germline V gene, the CDR1 and CDR2 sequences are KGHSH and LQKENI. Its CDR3 holds 16 amino acids, cysteine through phenylalanine. Just the 48-base CDR3 DNA is kept, in frame starting at base 1. Instrument on record: Illumina NovaSeq 6000. TCRalpha and TCRbeta cDNA libraries were constructed by 5'RACE with constant-segment primers, with sample barcodes and unique molecular identifiers being introduced. RNA was extracted from every sample with Trizol reagent. The libraries were amplified in two PCR steps, and the second step added a second sample barcode and Illumina TruSeq adapters. Libraries were sequenced on an Illumina NovaSeq with 2 x 150 bp paired-end reads. The authors processed their data as follows. Reads were demultiplexed and collapsed into UMI-guided consensus sequences with migec v1.2.7. Using mixcr v2.1.11, UMI consensuses were aligned to TRA and TRB V and J templates and then assembled into clonotypes. A clonotype was counted as expanded or contracted only when both edgeR and NoisET called the clonotype significant, with the noise models trained on biological replicates. For edgeR calls, a false discovery rate-adjusted p below 0.01 and a log2 fold-change threshold of 1 were applied. As an exploratory analysis of dynamics, max-normalized trajectories of the 1000 most abundant clonotypes were examined with PCA combined with hierarchical clustering. The CD4 or CD8 phenotype of responding clones was assigned using the separately sequenced CD4+ and CD8+ repertoires. TCRdb took the public reads, trimmed them with fastp at Q25, ran MiXCR for clone calling and kept in-frame beta chains. All rows with the same CDR3 protein become a single entry with the most common DNA and genes. For this entry, the V and J calls and clone size follow TCRdb and not the study's own pipeline. The sample table shows about 470,000 distinct CDR3 sequences, and 20% to 30% are seen once. The biggest ten clones account for 9.5% to 15% of the sample.

As regards this clonotype: No cognate antigen has been identified for it. One base away there is no much larger clone; base qualities are not given.

Summary of the overall study and its limitations: The second-wave clones that peaked on day 37 were not confirmed to be SARS-CoV-2 specific. Some responding clones were detected in pre-infection memory, suggesting pre-existing cross-reactive memory T cells joined the SARS-CoV-2 response. Clones that contracted from day 15 to 85 showed balanced CD4/CD8 phenotypes, whereas a second wave of clones that expanded from day 15 to 37 leaned towards CD4+. Only a couple of mild cases were covered by the study, and larger cohorts that include severe cases with pre-infection samples were considered necessary. Contracting CD4+ clones were located mainly in the CM and EM memory subsets, whereas CD8+ clones were found to be enriched in EMRA.

Sequences were obtained from PBMCs or a T cell subset sorted from them (not recorded which). Recombination joined TRBV18 with TRBJ1-2; TRBD1 might be the D gene, on 6 matching bases. The TCR was taken from an adult woman who had mild COVID-19 (a few samples of this study predate the infection). The sample titles of this study are shuffled in the database, so cell type and time point are left out; the donor was told from shared clones. The CDR3 loop reads CASSLTSPAGEDGYTF. The nucleotide sequence is TGTGCCAGCTCACTAACGAGCCCAGCAGGGGAAGATGGCTACACCTTC.